The 26 T cell receptor beta chains listed next were all sequenced from one sample in a study of cytomegalovirus exposure and HLA in healthy donors. The PCR used 60 Vbeta and 13 Jbeta primers. Using immunoSEQ multiplex PCR, the repertoire was profiled, and TCRdb retains in-frame clones only, with some absent. Of hundreds of thousands of clones in the sample, about 75% were seen once. The sample taken for sequencing was PBMCs. Receptor source: a female donor in good health and CMV-seronegative.

V gene TRBV29-1 combines with J gene TRBJ1-4; TRBD1 matches at 9 bases. The CDR3 is 16 residues long. CDR1 and CDR2 (germline): SQVTM, ANQGSEA. J lost 10 bases, V lost 3 bases, and 15 bases had no gene match. The CDR3 here is CSVEVGVGQGRRKLFF. Written as DNA, the CDR3 is TGCAGCGTTGAGGTCGGCGTGGGACAGGGTAGAAGAAAACTGTTTTTT.

This rearrangement joins TRBV10-1 to TRBJ2-1; 7 bases are shared with TRBD2. Trimming took 6 bases from V and 9 from J; bases not matched to a gene: 8. The germline CDR1 and CDR2 sequences are WNHNN and SYGVQD (reference sequence). The CDR3 runs to 13 residues. The CDR3 DNA is TGCGCCAGCAGGGACGGACTAGACGGTGAGCAGTTCTTC. It translates to CASRDGLDGEQFF.

The CDR3 DNA follows: TGTGCCAGCAGTTATAATCCAGAGACTAGCGTATACACAGATACGCAGTATTTT. It yields the protein CASSYNPETSVYTDTQYF. The chain links TRBV6-4 to TRBJ2-3, with 8 positions matching TRBD2. The trim removed 5 bases at V and 2 bases at J, leaving 15 bases unmatched. The germline V gene has CDR1 MRHNA and CDR2 SNTAGT. This CDR3 spans 18 amino acids.

The chain combines TRBV28 with TRBJ1-4, with 11 nucleotides matching TRBD1. This CDR3 is 16 amino acids long. Germline values: CDR1 MDHEN, CDR2 SYDVKM. V trimming: 5 bases; J trimming: 5 bases; junction bases outside the gene matches: 7. In DNA, the CDR3 is TGTGCCAGCAGTCAAACCGGGACAGGGGGGAATGAAAAACTGTTTTTT. This translates into CASSQTGTGGNEKLFF.

This chain uses TRBV6-5 with TRBJ1-1; D is unresolved. Germline lookup yields CDR1 MNHEY and CDR2 SVGAGI. V lost 8 bases and J lost 0, with 13 bases in between. The CDR3 covers 14 residues. CDR3 protein: CASAVTVMNTEAFF. CDR3 bases: TGTGCCAGCGCGGTAACGGTTATGAACACTGAAGCTTTCTTT.

This chain connects TRBV18 to TRBJ2-5; D not resolved. The J call may not be correct, given that the DNA end is closer to TRBJ2-7. Per the germline V gene, CDR1 is KGHSH and CDR2 is LQKENI. This CDR3 is 15 amino acids long. The CDR3 DNA reads as TGTGCCAGCTCACCGTCGGCAGGCGCCACCTACGAGCAGTACTTC. The encoded protein is CASSPSAGATYEQYF.

This clone was recorded once. This chain links TRBV6-5 with TRBJ2-2, with TRBD2 matching over 10 bases. V shed 7 bases and J 5 bases; nucleotides not matched to a gene: 7. This CDR3 is 15 amino acids long. Germline V CDR1 and CDR2: MNHEY, SVGAGI. The CDR3 loop reads CASTRPTSGTGELFF. In DNA form, the CDR3 reads TGTGCCAGCACTCGGCCGACTAGCGGGACCGGGGAGCTGTTTTTT.

The J gene is TRBJ1-1, the V gene TRBV5-1; no clear D. CDR1 and CDR2 (germline): SGHRS, YFSETQ. V lost 0 bases, J lost 4 bases, and 10 bases lay in between. The CDR3 sequence is 14 residues long. This CDR3 is CASSLEQLTTEAFF. In DNA, the CDR3 is TGCGCCAGCAGCTTGGAACAGTTAACCACTGAAGCTTTCTTT.

CDR3 coding DNA: TGCGCCAGCAGCCCCGGACCGCCTCGGGGGCAGTACTTC. Its protein is CASSPGPPRGQYF. The chain is built from TRBV5-1 and TRBJ2-7; D perhaps matches TRBD2 (5 bases). Deletions cut 4 bases from V and 9 bases from J, with 17 bases between. Germline V gene sequence: CDR1 SGHRS, CDR2 YFSETQ. The CDR3 consists of 13 residues.

The table lists this clone with a few counts. The chain employs TRBV27 and TRBJ1-4; 8 bases are shared with TRBD1. Germline loops: CDR1 MNHEY, CDR2 SMNVEV (reference sequence). This CDR3 is 18 amino acids long. V lost 3 bases, J lost 4 bases, and 13 bases stayed unmatched. The CDR3 DNA reads TGTGCCAGCAGTTTGAGCCAGGGGGCCTCCCGGATTAATGAAAAACTGTTTTTT. Translated: CASSLSQGASRINEKLFF.

This sequence joins TRBV13 and TRBJ2-1; no clear D. V lost 3 bases to trimming and J lost 8 bases, with 11 bases between them. This CDR3 is 13 amino acids long. Germline V gene data show CDR1 as PRHDT and CDR2 as FYEKMQ (reference sequence). CDR3 sequence (DNA): TGTGCCAGCAGCTTCGGAATTGGAGATGAGCAGTTCTTC. Amino acid sequence: CASSFGIGDEQFF.

The chain has TRBV7-8 and TRBJ2-1, with 13 positions matching TRBD2. Germline CDR1 reads SGHVS; CDR2 reads FQNEAQ. The ends lost 3 bases at V and 7 bases at J; junction bases unmatched: 6. This CDR3 is built from 16 residues. The CDR3, as DNA: TGTGCCAGCAGCTTCGGACTAGCGGGAGCTAGAAATGAGCAGTTCTTC. Translating gives CASSFGLAGARNEQFF.

This clone was observed a handful of times. This sequence joins TRBV9 and TRBJ2-7; 9 bases are a match to TRBD1. CDR1 and CDR2 (germline): SGDLS, YYNGEE. The CDR3 runs 17 residues. V was clipped by 0 bases and J by 4 bases; unmatched bases: 11. The CDR3 loop reads CASSVAPGTGKGYEQYF. In nucleotides, the CDR3 is TGTGCCAGCAGCGTAGCCCCTGGGACAGGGAAAGGGTACGAGCAGTACTTC.

The gene calls are TRBV27 and TRBJ2-7, with 8 bases matching TRBD2. The length of the CDR3 is 13 residues. Trimming at V came to 8 bases and at J to 6 bases, leaving 9 bases not matched to a gene. Germline values: CDR1 MNHEY, CDR2 SMNVEV (reference sequence). In DNA, the CDR3 is TGTGCCAGCCGGGCGGGAGGATTATCCGAGCAGTACTTC. Protein product: CASRAGGLSEQYF.

The V call is TRBV2, the J call TRBJ2-7; perhaps TRBD1 as D (6 bases). Trimming cost V 7 bases and J 4 bases, with 11 bases left between them. The length of the CDR3 is 12 residues. Germline loops: CDR1 SNHLY, CDR2 FYNNEI. The CDR3 here is CASTNREYEQYF. Here the CDR3 DNA reads TGTGCCAGCACGAACAGGGAGTACGAGCAGTACTTC.

The CDR3 here is CASSYSNRGQDGYTF. As DNA, the CDR3 is TGTGCCAGCAGTTACTCGAACAGGGGGCAAGATGGCTACACCTTC. V is TRBV6-6 and J is TRBJ1-2; TRBD1 matches at 9 bases. The germline gives CDR1 MNHNY, CDR2 SVGAGI (reference sequence). The CDR3 covers 15 residues. The V gene end was trimmed by 0 bases and the J gene end by 6 bases; junction bases not matched to a gene: 5.

CDR3 in amino acids: CASVAGYQETQYF. In DNA, the CDR3 is TGTGCCAGCGTAGCAGGGTACCAAGAGACCCAGTACTTC. V is TRBV2 and J is TRBJ2-5, with D possibly TRBD1 on 5 matching bases. V gave up 8 bases and J gave up 0 bases, with 10 bases separating them. The germline V gene encodes CDR1 SNHLY and CDR2 FYNNEI. The CDR3 is 13 amino acids.

This rearrangement joins TRBV5-1 to TRBJ2-7; the D gene is possibly TRBD1 (5 bases). V was pared by 0 bases and J by 5 bases, with 12 bases between. The CDR3 extends over 14 amino acids. The germline CDR1 and CDR2 sequences are SGHRS and YFSETQ. The DNA for the CDR3 is TGCGCCAGCAGCTTGGTCCCAGGGCCCCACGAGCAGTACTTC. It codes for CASSLVPGPHEQYF.

The chain combines TRBV19 with TRBJ1-4; no firm D call. Germline values: CDR1 LNHDA, CDR2 SQIVND (reference sequence). The length of the CDR3 is 12 residues. Trimming took 1 base from V and 7 from J, leaving 4 bases between them. CDR3 in DNA: TGTGCCAGTAGTATAGGAGTTGAAAAACTGTTTTTT. This codes for CASSIGVEKLFF.

The rearrangement links TRBV4-2 to TRBJ2-5; 12 nucleotides match TRBD2. CDR3 length: 17 amino acids. J was trimmed by 5 bases and V by 0 bases; bases with no gene match: 7. CDR1 and CDR2 from the germline V gene are LGHNA and YNFKEQ. The CDR3 here is CASSQELAGGRLETQYF. The CDR3 DNA sequence: TGTGCCAGCAGCCAAGAACTAGCGGGAGGTAGGCTTGAGACCCAGTACTTC.

The chain recombines TRBV11-3 with TRBJ2-1; TRBD1 matches 9 bases. V dropped 0 bases and J dropped 2; count of bases not matched to a gene: 2. Germline V gene lookup returns CDR1 SGHNT and CDR2 YENEEA. CDR3 size: 16 residues. The CDR3 protein is CASSLDRQGAYNEQFF. The DNA of the CDR3 is TGTGCCAGCAGCTTAGATCGACAGGGGGCCTACAATGAGCAGTTCTTC.

This sequence joins TRBV7-8 and TRBJ2-1; TRBD2 agrees at 11 bases. This CDR3 is 16 amino acids long. Trimming took 7 bases from V and 9 from J; bases not matched to a gene: 14. CDR1 is SGHVS, CDR2 FQNEAQ, per germline. Written as DNA, the CDR3 is TGTGCCAGCAAATGGTCTAGGCTAGCGGGAGGTGGTGAGCAGTTCTTC. Its translation: CASKWSRLAGGGEQFF.

The chain combines TRBV5-1 with TRBJ2-3, with 10 positions matching TRBD2. Per germline, CDR1 SGHRS and CDR2 YFSETQ. V was clipped by 4 bases and J by 2 bases; unmatched bases: 16. The CDR3 runs to 19 residues. The CDR3 reads CASSRWGESGRAATDTQYF. CDR3 in DNA: TGCGCCAGCAGCCGGTGGGGGGAAAGCGGGAGGGCCGCCACAGATACGCAGTATTTT.

The rearrangement joins TRBV6-1 to TRBJ2-5, with TRBD2 matching over 10 bases. Trimming took 5 bases from V and 5 from J; bases not matched to a gene: 5. Germline assignment: CDR1 MNHNS and CDR2 SASEGT. The CDR3 spans 14 residues. This chain's CDR3 is CASSSYSGGETQYF. CDR3 sequence (DNA): TGTGCCAGCAGTTCCTATAGCGGGGGGGAGACCCAGTACTTC.

The chain uses TRBV6-1 and TRBJ2-4, with TRBD1 as a possible D gene (7 bases). There are 17 residues in the CDR3. Germline V lookup: CDR1 MNHNS, CDR2 SASEGT. Trimming left V 3 bases short and J 8 bases short, with 23 bases between. CDR3 coding DNA: TGTGCCAGCAGTGACTGGAGGGGTGACAGGGCTCGAGACATTCAGTACTTC. This encodes CASSDWRGDRARDIQYF.

This clone was seen only a few times. The rearrangement joins TRBV9 to TRBJ2-5; tentatively, D is TRBD2 (6 bases). The CDR3 has 14 amino acids. Germline assignment: CDR1 SGDLS and CDR2 YYNGEE. V gave up 6 bases and J gave up 4 bases, with 16 bases separating them. The CDR3 sequence is CASTKEGGPETQYF. CDR3 bases: TGTGCCAGCACAAAGGAGGGAGGCCCAGAGACCCAGTACTTC.